This TCR beta chain was recorded in a study of OX40 agonist ivuxolimab in advanced cancers. Study as a whole: Patients with prior anti-PD-1, anti-PD-L1 or anti-CTLA-4 therapy were eligible; roughly 40% had some. Study-level results: At doses 0.1 to 3.0 mg/kg, CD4+ and CD8+ clones expanded. Specificity for antigen went undetermined in the expanded peripheral T cells. Low normalized T-cell clonal expansion also characterized some of the nonresponders.

As concerns this clone: Its antigen is still unknown.

TCRdb keeps only in-frame clones here, not all; method: immunoSEQ multiplex PCR. In the table there are fewer than 75,000 clones, 70% to 90% of which are singletons. The TCR sequence derives from an adult with an advanced solid tumor such as melanoma, head and neck, liver or kidney cancer. Material: CD4+ or CD8+ T cells sorted from blood, obtained in a trial of the OX40 agonist ivuxolimab.

The CDR3 region is CASSPGTGGADTQYF. For the CDR3, the DNA is TGTGCCAGCAGCCCCGGGACAGGGGGCGCAGATACGCAGTATTTT. The chain employs TRBV7-3 and TRBJ2-3; TRBD1 aligns across 12 bases. The V segment lost 5 bases and the J segment 4 bases; nucleotides outside the gene matches: 4. This CDR3 has 15 amino acids. Germline-derived CDR1 and CDR2 are SGHTA and FQGTGA.